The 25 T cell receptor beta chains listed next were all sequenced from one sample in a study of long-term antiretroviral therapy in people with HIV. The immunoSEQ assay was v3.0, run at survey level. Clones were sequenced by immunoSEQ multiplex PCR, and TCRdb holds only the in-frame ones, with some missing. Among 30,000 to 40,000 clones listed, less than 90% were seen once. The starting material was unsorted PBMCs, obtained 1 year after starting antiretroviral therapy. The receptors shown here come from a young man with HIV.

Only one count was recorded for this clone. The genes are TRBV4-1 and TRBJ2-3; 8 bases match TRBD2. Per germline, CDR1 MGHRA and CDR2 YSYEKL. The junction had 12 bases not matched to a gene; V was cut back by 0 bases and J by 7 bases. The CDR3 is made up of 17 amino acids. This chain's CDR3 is CASSQDISGGLRNTQYF. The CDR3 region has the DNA TGCGCCAGCAGCCAAGATATAAGCGGGGGTCTAAGGAATACGCAGTATTTT.

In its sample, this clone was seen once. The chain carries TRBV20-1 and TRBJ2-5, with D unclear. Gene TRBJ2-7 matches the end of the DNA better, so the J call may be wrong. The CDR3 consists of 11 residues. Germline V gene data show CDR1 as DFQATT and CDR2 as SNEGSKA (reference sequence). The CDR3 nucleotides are TGCAGTGCTAGGCCCTCCTACGAGCAGTACTTC. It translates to CSARPSYEQYF.

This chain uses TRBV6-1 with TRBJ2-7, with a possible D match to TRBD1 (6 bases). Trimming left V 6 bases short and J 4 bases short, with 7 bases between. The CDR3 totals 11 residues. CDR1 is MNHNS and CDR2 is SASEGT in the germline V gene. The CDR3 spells CASRQGYEQYF. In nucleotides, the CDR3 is TGTGCCAGCAGACAGGGTTACGAGCAGTACTTC.

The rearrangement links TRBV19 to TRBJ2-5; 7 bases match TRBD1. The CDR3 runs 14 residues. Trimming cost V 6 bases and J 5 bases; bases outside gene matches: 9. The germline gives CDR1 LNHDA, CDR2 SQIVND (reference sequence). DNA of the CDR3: TGTGCCAGTAGCACGACAGGGTTGCCGGAGACCCAGTACTTC. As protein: CASSTTGLPETQYF.

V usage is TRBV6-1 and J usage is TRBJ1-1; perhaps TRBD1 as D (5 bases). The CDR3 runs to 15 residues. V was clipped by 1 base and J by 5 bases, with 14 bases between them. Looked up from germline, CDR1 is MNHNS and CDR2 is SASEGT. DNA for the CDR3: TGTGCCAGCAGTGAAGGGTCCAGGGTAAGGACTGAAGCTTTCTTT. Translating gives CASSEGSRVRTEAFF.

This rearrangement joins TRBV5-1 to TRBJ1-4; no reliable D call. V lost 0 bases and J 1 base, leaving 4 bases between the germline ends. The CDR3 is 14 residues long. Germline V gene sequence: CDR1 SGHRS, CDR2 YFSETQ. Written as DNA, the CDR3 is TGCGCCAGCAGCTTGGACATAACTAATGAAAAACTGTTTTTT. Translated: CASSLDITNEKLFF.

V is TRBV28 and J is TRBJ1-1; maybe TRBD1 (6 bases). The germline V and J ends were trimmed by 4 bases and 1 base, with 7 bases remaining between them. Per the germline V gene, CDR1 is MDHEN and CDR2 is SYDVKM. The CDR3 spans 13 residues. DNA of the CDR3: TGTGCCAGCAGTTGGGGGGCGAACACTGAAGCTTTCTTT. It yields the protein CASSWGANTEAFF.

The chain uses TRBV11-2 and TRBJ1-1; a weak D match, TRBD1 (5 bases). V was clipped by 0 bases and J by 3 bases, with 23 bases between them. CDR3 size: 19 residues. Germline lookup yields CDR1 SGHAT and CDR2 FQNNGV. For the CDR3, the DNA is TGTGCCAGCAGCTTAGATGCCCCTCGCGGGGGTGGGCTTTACACTGAAGCTTTCTTT. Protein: CASSLDAPRGGGLYTEAFF.

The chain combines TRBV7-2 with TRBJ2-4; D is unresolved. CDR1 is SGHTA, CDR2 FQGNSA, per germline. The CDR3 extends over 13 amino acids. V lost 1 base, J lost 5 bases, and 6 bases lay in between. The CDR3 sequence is CASSLEQQNIQYF. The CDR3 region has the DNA TGTGCCAGCAGCTTAGAACAGCAAAACATTCAGTACTTC.

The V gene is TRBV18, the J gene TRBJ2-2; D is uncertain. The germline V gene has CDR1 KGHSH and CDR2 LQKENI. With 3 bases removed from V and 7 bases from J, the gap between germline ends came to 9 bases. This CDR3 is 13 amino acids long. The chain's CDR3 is CASSPTGGGELFF. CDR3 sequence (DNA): TGTGCCAGCTCACCGACGGGTGGCGGGGAGCTGTTTTTT.

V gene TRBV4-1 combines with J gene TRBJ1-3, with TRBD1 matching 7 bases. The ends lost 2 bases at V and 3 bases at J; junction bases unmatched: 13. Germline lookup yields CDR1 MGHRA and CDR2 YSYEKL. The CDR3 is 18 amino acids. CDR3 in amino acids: CASSQWSGQTGVGNTIYF. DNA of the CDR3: TGCGCCAGCAGCCAATGGTCAGGCCAAACAGGGGTTGGAAACACCATATATTTT.

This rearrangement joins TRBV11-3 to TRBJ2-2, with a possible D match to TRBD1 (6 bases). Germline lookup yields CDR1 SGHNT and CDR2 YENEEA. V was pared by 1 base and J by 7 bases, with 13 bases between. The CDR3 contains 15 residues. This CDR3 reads CASSLVFGGHGELFF. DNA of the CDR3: TGTGCCAGCAGCTTAGTCTTTGGGGGCCACGGGGAGCTGTTTTTT.

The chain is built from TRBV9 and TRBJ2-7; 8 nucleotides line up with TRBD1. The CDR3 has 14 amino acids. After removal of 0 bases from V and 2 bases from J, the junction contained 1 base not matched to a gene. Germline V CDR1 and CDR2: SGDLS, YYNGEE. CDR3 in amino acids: CASSVGTGTYEQYF. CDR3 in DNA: TGTGCCAGCAGCGTAGGGACAGGGACCTACGAGCAGTACTTC.

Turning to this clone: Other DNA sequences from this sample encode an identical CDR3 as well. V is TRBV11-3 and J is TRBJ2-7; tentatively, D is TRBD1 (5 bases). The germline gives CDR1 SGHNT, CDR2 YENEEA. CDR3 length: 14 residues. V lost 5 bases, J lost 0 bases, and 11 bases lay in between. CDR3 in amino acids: CASSPKRGSYEQYF. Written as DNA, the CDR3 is TGTGCCAGCAGCCCAAAAAGGGGCTCCTACGAGCAGTACTTC.

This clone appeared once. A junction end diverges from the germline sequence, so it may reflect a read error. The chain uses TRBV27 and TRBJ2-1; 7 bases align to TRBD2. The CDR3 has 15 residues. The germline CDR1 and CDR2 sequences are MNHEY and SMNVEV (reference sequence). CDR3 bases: TGTGCCAACAGTCCCCGGGGAGGGGATGACAATGAGCAGTTCTTC. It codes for CANSPRGGDDNEQFF.

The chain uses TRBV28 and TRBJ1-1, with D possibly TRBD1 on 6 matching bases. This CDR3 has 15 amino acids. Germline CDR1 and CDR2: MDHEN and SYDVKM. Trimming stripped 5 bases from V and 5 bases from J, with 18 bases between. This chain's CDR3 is CASSTPREGETEAFF. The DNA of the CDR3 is TGTGCCAGCAGTACCCCCAGGGAGGGGGAGACTGAAGCTTTCTTT.

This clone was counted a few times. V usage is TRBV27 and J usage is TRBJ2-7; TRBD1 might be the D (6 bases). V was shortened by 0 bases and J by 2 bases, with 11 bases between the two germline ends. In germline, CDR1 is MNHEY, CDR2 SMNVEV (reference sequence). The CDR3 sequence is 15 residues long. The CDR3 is CASSLSSGVAYEQYF. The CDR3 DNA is TGTGCCAGCAGTTTATCTTCAGGGGTCGCCTACGAGCAGTACTTC.

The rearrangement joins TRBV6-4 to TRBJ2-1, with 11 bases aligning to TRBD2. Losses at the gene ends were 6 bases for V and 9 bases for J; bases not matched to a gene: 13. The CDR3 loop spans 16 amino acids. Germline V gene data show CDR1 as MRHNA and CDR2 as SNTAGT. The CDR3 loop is CASSLGASGGRGEQFF. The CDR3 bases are TGTGCCAGCAGCCTGGGGGCTAGCGGGGGGCGCGGTGAGCAGTTCTTC.

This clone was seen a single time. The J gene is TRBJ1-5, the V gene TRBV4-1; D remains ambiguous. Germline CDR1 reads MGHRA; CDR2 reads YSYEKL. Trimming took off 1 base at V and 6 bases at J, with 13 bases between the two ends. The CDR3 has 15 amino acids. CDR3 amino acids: CASSQVEGEGQPQHF. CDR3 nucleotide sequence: TGCGCCAGCAGCCAAGTCGAGGGAGAGGGTCAGCCCCAGCATTTT.

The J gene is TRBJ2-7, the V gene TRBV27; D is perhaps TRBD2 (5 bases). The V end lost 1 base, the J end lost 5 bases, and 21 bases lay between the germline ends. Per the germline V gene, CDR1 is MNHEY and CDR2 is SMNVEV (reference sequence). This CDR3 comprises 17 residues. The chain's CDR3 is CASSLLPTVGVKNEQYF. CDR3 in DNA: TGTGCCAGCAGTTTATTACCCACAGTCGGGGTGAAAAACGAGCAGTACTTC.

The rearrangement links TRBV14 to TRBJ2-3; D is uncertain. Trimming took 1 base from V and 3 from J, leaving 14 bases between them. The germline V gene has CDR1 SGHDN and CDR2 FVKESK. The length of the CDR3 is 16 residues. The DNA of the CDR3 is TGTGCCAGCAGCCAAGGTTTGATACCGGGTACAGATACGCAGTATTTT. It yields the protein CASSQGLIPGTDTQYF.

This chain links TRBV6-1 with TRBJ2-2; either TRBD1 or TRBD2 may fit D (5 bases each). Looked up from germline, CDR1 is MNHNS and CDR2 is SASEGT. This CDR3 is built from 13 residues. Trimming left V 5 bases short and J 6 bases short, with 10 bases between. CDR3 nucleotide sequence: TGTGCCAGCAGTTTCCAGGGACCCGGGGAGCTGTTTTTT. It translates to CASSFQGPGELFF.

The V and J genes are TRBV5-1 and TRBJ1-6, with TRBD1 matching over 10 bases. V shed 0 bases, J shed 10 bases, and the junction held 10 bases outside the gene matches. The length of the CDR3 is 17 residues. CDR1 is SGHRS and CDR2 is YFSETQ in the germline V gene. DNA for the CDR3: TGCGCCAGCAGCTTGGAGGGTGGGACAGGGGTGCGGTCACCCCTCCACTTT. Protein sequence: CASSLEGGTGVRSPLHF.

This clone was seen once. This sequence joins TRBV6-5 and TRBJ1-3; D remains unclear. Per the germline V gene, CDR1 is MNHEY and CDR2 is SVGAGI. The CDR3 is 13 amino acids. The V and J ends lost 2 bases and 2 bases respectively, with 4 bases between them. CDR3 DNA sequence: TGTGCCAGCAGTTACGCCGCTGGAAACACCATATATTTT. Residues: CASSYAAGNTIYF.

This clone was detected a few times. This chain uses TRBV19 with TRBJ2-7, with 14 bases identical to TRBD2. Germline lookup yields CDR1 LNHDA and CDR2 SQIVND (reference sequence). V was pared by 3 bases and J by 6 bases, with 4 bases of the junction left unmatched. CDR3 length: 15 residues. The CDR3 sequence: CASSIGGTSGSEQYF. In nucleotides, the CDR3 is TGTGCCAGTAGTATTGGTGGGACTAGCGGGAGCGAGCAGTACTTC.